A selection of T cell receptor beta chains follows, all from one sample in a study of identical twins. TCRdb itself ran the 5' RACE reads through MiXCR, one entry per CDR3 protein. The table records about 550,000 distinct CDR3 sequences, approximately 20% of them present only once. This sample was also put to use in a study of yellow fever vaccine responses in identical twins.

Input material: CD4+ T cells sorted from blood. Source of these receptors: a woman under 30 in good health. Each CDR3 is given with its conserved first and last residue. A D gene is named only where the DNA matches it firmly. Only some rows state a clone size, as once, few, many or a class for expanded clones.

j_call | v_call | clone_size | d_call | cdr3_aa | cdr3_nt
TRBJ2-3 | TRBV5-1 | few | TRBD1 | CASSLVGTGLRGLTDTQYF | TGCGCCAGCAGCTTGGTCGGGACAGGCCTTAGGGGGCTCACAGATACGCAGTATTTT
TRBJ1-1 | TRBV29-1 | . | . | CSVRAGTLNTEAFF | TGCAGCGTACGTGCCGGGACTCTAAACACTGAAGCTTTCTTT
TRBJ2-5 | TRBV20-1 | . | . | CSAPAGLETQYF | TGCAGTGCCCCGGCAGGGTTAGAGACCCAGTACTTC
TRBJ2-1 | TRBV11-3 | few | TRBD2 | CASSLGAGGYDEQFF | TGTGCCAGCAGCTTAGGCGCGGGAGGATACGATGAGCAGTTCTTC
TRBJ2-1 | TRBV24-1 | few | . | CATGDAWNEQFF | TGTGCCACGGGGGACGCCTGGAATGAGCAGTTCTTC
TRBJ1-1 | TRBV20-1 | few | TRBD1 | CSALGDRGIEAFF | TGCAGTGCCCTTGGGGACAGGGGAATTGAAGCTTTCTTT
TRBJ2-5 | TRBV20-1 | many | TRBD2 | CSARQAGVETQYF | TGCAGTGCTAGACAAGCGGGAGTCGAGACCCAGTACTTC
TRBJ2-3 | TRBV24-1 | . | . | CATETGETDTQYF | TGTGCCACGGAGACCGGGGAGACAGATACGCAGTATTTT
TRBJ1-1 | TRBV11-3 | once | . | CASRNAGELNTEAFF | TGTGCCAGCAGAAACGCCGGCGAATTGAACACTGAAGCTTTCTTT
TRBJ2-7 | TRBV6-4 | . | TRBD2 | CASSAVSGSGEQYF | TGTGCCAGCAGTGCGGTTAGCGGGAGTGGAGAGCAGTACTTC
TRBJ2-5 | TRBV5-1 | many | . | CASSLRPMKETQYF | TGCGCCAGCAGCTTGAGGCCCATGAAAGAGACCCAGTACTTC
TRBJ2-1 | TRBV5-5 | few | . | CASSPMDYNNEQFF | TGTGCCAGCAGCCCAATGGACTATAACAATGAGCAGTTCTTC
TRBJ1-1 | TRBV5-4 | . | . | CASSLMGQTAFF | TGTGCCAGCAGCTTGATGGGGCAGACCGCTTTCTTT
TRBJ1-4 | TRBV27 | few | . | CASSPNRVFPRKLFF | TGTGCCAGCAGTCCCAACAGGGTCTTCCCACGAAAACTGTTTTTT
TRBJ2-3 | TRBV12-3/TRBV12-4 | . | . | CASSTGLTDTQYF | TGTGCCAGCAGTACCGGGTTGACAGATACGCAGTATTTT
TRBJ1-2 | TRBV29-1 | . | . | CSVLDIGYTF | TGCAGCGTCCTTGATATTGGCTACACCTTC
TRBJ2-3 | TRBV7-6 | . | . | CASSLALTREWSTDTQYF | TGTGCCAGCAGCTTAGCGCTTACGAGGGAATGGAGCACAGATACGCAGTATTTT
TRBJ2-3 | TRBV7-9 | . | TRBD1 | CASSFSGTGGRTDTQYF | TGTGCCAGCAGCTTTTCGGGGACAGGGGGTAGGACAGATACGCAGTATTTT
TRBJ2-2 | TRBV15 | . | . | CATSRDPPAGRGELFF | TGTGCCACCAGCAGAGATCCCCCGGCGGGCCGCGGGGAGCTGTTTTTT